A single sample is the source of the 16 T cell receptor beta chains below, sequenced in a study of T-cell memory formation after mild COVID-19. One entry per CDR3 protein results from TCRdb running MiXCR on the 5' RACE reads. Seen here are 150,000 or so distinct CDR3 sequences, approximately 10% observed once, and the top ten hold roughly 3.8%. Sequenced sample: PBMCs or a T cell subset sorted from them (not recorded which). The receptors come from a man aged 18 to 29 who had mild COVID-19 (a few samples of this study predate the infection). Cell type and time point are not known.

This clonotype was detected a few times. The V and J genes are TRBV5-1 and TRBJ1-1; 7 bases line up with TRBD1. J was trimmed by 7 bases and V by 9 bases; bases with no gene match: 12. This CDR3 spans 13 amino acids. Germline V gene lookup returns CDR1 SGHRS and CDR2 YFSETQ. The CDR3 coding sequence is TGCGCCACCCGGGAGGGGGCAAAGGATGAAGCTTTCTTT. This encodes CATREGAKDEAFF.

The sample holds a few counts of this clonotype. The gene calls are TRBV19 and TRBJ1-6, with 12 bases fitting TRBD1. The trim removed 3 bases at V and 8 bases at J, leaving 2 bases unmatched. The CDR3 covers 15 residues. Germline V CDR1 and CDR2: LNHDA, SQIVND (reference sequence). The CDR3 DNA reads TGTGCCAGTAGTATCGGGACAGGGGGCTATTCACCCCTCCACTTT. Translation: CASSIGTGGYSPLHF.

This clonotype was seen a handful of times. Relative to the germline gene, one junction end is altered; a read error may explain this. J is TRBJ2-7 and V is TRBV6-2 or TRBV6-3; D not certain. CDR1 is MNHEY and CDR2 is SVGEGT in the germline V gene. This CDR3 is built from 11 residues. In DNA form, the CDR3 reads TGTGCCAGCACCTCGTGGGCCACAGCAGACTTC. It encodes CASTSWATADF.

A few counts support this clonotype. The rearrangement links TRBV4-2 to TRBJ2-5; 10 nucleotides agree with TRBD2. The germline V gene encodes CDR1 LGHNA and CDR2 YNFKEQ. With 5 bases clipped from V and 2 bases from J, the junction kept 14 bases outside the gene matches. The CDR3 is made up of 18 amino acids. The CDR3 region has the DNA TGTGCCAGCAGCTCTCAATCTATAGCGGGGGGTCCTCAAGAGACCCAGTACTTC. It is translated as CASSSQSIAGGPQETQYF.

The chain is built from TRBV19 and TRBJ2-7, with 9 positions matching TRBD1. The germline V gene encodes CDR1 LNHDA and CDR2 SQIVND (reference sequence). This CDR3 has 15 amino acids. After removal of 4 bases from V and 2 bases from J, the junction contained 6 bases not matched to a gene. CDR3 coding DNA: TGTGCCAGTAGTACCGGGACAGGGATTCCCTACGAGCAGTACTTC. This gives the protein CASSTGTGIPYEQYF.

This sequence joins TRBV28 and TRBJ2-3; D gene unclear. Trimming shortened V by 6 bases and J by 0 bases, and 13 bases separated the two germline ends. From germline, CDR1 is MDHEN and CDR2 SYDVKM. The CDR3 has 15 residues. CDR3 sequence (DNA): TGTGCCAGCAGCCCTCAGGCACCGAGCACAGATACGCAGTATTTT. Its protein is CASSPQAPSTDTQYF.

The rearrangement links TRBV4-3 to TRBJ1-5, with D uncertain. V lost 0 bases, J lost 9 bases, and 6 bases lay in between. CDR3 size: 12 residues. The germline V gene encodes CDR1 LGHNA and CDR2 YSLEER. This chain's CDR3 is CASSQDRGPQHF. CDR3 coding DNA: TGCGCCAGCAGCCAAGACAGAGGGCCCCAGCATTTT.

The CDR3 DNA reads TGTGCCAGTGACAGGGGCCCCACAGATACGCAGTATTTT. It yields the protein CASDRGPTDTQYF. The J gene is TRBJ2-3, the V gene TRBV6-6; 8 bases map to TRBD1. With V trimmed by 9 bases and J by 2 bases, 4 bases remained unmatched. Germline V CDR1 and CDR2: MNHNY, SVGAGI (reference sequence). The CDR3 has 13 residues.

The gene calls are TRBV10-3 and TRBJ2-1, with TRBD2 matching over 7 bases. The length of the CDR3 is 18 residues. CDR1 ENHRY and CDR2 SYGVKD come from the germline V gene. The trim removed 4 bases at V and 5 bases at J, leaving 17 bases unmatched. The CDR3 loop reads CAISGAGWRSGVHNEQFF. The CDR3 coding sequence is TGTGCCATCAGTGGGGCAGGGTGGAGGAGCGGGGTCCACAATGAGCAGTTCTTC.

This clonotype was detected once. CDR3 protein: CSASRVVNYGYTF. The CDR3 coding sequence is TGCAGTGCGTCCCGGGTTGTAAACTATGGCTACACCTTC. The gene calls are TRBV20-1 and TRBJ1-2, with unresolved D. The CDR3 has 13 amino acids. CDR1 and CDR2 (germline): DFQATT, SNEGSKA (reference sequence). Trimming stripped 6 bases from V and 2 bases from J, with 13 bases between.

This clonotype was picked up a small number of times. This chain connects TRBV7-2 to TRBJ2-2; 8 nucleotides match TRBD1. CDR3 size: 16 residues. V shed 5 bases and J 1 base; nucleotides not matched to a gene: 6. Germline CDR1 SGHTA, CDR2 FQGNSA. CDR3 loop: CASSPYGTGNTGELFF. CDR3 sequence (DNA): TGTGCCAGCAGCCCATACGGGACAGGGAACACCGGGGAGCTGTTTTTT.

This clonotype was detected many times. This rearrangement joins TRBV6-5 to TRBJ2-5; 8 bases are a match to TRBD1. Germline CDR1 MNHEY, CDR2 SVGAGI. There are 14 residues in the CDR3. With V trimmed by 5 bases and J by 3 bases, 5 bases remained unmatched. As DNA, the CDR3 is TGTGCCAGCAGTCCTCGGACAGGGAAAGAGACCCAGTACTTC. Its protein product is CASSPRTGKETQYF.

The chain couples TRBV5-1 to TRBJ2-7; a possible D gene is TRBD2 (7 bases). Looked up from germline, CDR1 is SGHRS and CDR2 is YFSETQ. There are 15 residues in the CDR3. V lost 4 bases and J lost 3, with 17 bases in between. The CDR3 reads CASSGGADRYYEQYF. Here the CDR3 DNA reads TGCGCCAGCAGCGGGGGGGCAGACAGGTACTACGAGCAGTACTTC.

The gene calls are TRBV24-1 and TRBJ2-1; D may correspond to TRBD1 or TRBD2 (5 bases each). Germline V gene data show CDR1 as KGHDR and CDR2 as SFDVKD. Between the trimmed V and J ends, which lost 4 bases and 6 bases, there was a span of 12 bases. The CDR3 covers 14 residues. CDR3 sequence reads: CATSDFPGTNEQFF. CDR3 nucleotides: TGTGCCACCAGTGACTTCCCCGGGACCAATGAGCAGTTCTTC.

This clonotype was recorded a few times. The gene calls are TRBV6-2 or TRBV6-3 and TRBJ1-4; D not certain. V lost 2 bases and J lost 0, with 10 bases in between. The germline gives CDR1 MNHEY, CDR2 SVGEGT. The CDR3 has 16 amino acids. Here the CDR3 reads CASSYVDLATNEKLFF. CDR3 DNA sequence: TGTGCCAGCAGTTACGTGGACTTGGCAACTAATGAAAAACTGTTTTTT.

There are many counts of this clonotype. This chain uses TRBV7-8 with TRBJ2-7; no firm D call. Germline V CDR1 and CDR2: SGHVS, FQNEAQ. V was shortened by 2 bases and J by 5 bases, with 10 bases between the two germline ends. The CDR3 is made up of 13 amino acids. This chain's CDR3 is CASSLSRNNEQYV. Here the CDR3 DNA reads TGTGCCAGCAGCTTATCCAGGAACAACGAGCAGTACGTC.